The 11 T cell receptor beta chains in this list originate from one sample, sequenced in a study of regulatory T cells in long-lasting Graves disease. HTBI primers from iRepertoire and Arm-PCR of CDR3 regions yielded the TCR beta libraries. MiXCR, applied by TCRdb to the multiplex PCR reads, yields one record per CDR3 protein. The repertoire holds around 250,000 distinct CDR3 sequences, with about 20% as singletons. Time point specified: newly diagnosed GD, antithyroid drugs for less than 3 months. PBMC-extracted RNA yielded the TCR library. This sample was shared with a second study, whose subject was T cells in Graves' hyperthyroidism and ophthalmopathy.

The sequenced sample was peripheral blood mononuclear cells (PBMCs), obtained at new diagnosis, from a patient treated with antithyroid drugs. Receptors were obtained from a woman aged 30 to 39 with Graves disease.

This clonotype was detected many times. The chain is built from TRBV18 and TRBJ2-2, with D unclear. The CDR3 covers 14 residues. Trimming took off 3 bases at V and 7 bases at J, with 12 bases between the two ends. Germline CDR1 is KGHSH and CDR2 is LQKENI. Here the CDR3 DNA reads TGTGCCAGCTCACCGGCAAAGGGAATCGGGGAGCTGTTTTTT. As protein: CASSPAKGIGELFF.

This clonotype was picked up many times. This chain connects TRBV6-1 to TRBJ1-5, with D possibly TRBD1 on 6 matching bases. The germline V gene has CDR1 MNHNS and CDR2 SASEGT. The V end was cut by 6 bases, the J end by 3 bases, with 15 bases between. There are 15 residues in the CDR3. The CDR3 DNA reads TGTGCCAGCAGATCCCACGACAGGATCAATCAGCCCCAGCATTTT. It yields the protein CASRSHDRINQPQHF.

This clonotype was seen repeatedly, ten times or more. The rearrangement links TRBV9 to TRBJ1-1; no firm D call. From germline, CDR1 is SGDLS and CDR2 YYNGEE. This CDR3 spans 13 amino acids. The V and J ends lost 1 base and 2 bases respectively, with 6 bases between them. The CDR3 nucleotides are TGTGCCAGCAGCGTAAACACAAACACTGAAGCTTTCTTT. It specifies CASSVNTNTEAFF. Using reference TRBV9 and TRBJ1-1 for the parts outside the CDR3, the full variable domain is DSGVTQTPKHLITATGQRVTLRCSPRSGDLSVYWYQQSLDQGLQFLIQYYNGEERAKGNILERFSAQQFPDLHSELNLSSLELGDSALYFCASSVNTNTEAFFGQGTRLTVV.

For this clonotype: This likely stems from a read error, as it lies one base from a far larger clone. The conserved phenylalanine or tryptophan normally closing the CDR3 is absent here, so this likely arose from a read error. This chain links TRBV28 with TRBJ2-5, with 7 bases fitting TRBD1. The DNA end is more similar to TRBJ2-1, so the J call may be wrong. CDR1 MDHEN and CDR2 SYDVKM come from the germline V gene. The CDR3 has 14 amino acids. CDR3 nucleotides: TGTGCCAGCATCGACAGGGTGCTCAGCAATGAGCAGTTCTTG. Residues: CASIDRVLSNEQFL.

This clonotype was seen a few times. V gene TRBV5-5 combines with J gene TRBJ2-2, with D perhaps matching TRBD1 (6 bases). This CDR3 is built from 16 residues. Deletions cut 3 bases from V and 4 bases from J, with 16 bases between. CDR1 SGHKS and CDR2 YYEKEE come from the germline V gene (reference sequence). CDR3 region: CASSWGPRSGTGELFF. The CDR3 DNA sequence: TGTGCCAGCAGCTGGGGGCCAAGGTCTGGCACCGGGGAGCTGTTTTTT.

This clonotype was detected ten times or more. The chain has TRBV7-9 and TRBJ1-1, with D possibly TRBD1 on 5 matching bases. The CDR3 loop spans 12 amino acids. V lost 2 bases and J lost 6, with 7 bases in between. Germline values: CDR1 SEHNR, CDR2 FQNEAQ (reference sequence). The CDR3 sequence is CASSLLGPEAFF. The CDR3 nucleotides are TGTGCCAGCAGCTTATTGGGGCCTGAAGCTTTCTTT.

The rearrangement joins TRBV5-5 to TRBJ2-1; 9 nucleotides align to TRBD2. Germline lookup yields CDR1 SGHKS and CDR2 YYEKEE (reference sequence). This CDR3 contains 13 residues. J gave up 9 bases and V 3 bases, and 4 bases lay outside the gene matches. The DNA of the CDR3 is TGTGCCAGCAGCTCCGGGACTAGCACTGAGCAGTTCTTC. It yields the protein CASSSGTSTEQFF.

This clonotype occurred many times. This chain connects TRBV12-3 or TRBV12-4 to TRBJ2-5; no clear D. V gave up 5 bases and J gave up 0 bases, with 10 bases separating them. The CDR3 totals 14 residues. The CDR3 sequence is CASSRTEYQETQYF. CDR3 nucleotides: TGTGCCAGCAGTCGGACGGAATACCAAGAGACCCAGTACTTC.

In regard to this clonotype: Since a much larger clone is just one base distant, this may be a read error. The V call is TRBV6-1, the J call TRBJ1-2; D is unclear. From germline, CDR1 is MNHNS and CDR2 SASEGT. This CDR3 is built from 16 residues. With 4 bases removed from V and 7 bases from J, the gap between germline ends came to 22 bases. CDR3: CASSGYPLRDGSGYTF. The CDR3, as DNA: TGTGCCAGCAGTGGATATCCGCTTAGGGATGGTAGTGGCTACACCTTC.

This clonotype has just a few counts. V and J are TRBV12-3 or TRBV12-4 and TRBJ2-7; 10 positions agree with TRBD2. Trimming at V came to 6 bases and at J to 2 bases, leaving 10 bases not matched to a gene. This CDR3 is built from 16 residues. The CDR3 DNA sequence: TGTGCCAGCAGCCCATTAGCGGGGGGATCACCCTACGAGCAGTACTTC. Its translation is CASSPLAGGSPYEQYF.

Remarks on this clonotype: One end of the junction varies from germline; a read error may be responsible. The chain combines TRBV11-2 with TRBJ1-1, with 8 bases fitting TRBD1. This CDR3 is built from 13 residues. Germline CDR1 SGHAT, CDR2 FQNNGV. Written as DNA, the CDR3 is TGTGCCAGCAGGGGGGACAGGAACACTGAAGCTCTCTTT. This sequence encodes CASRGDRNTEALF.